Listed here are 28 T cell receptor beta chains from one sample, sequenced in a study of T-cell memory formation after mild COVID-19. Using its own MiXCR run on the 5' RACE reads, TCRdb lists one record per CDR3 protein. The sample carries under 600,000 distinct CDR3 sequences, 20% to 25% recorded once. The specimen was PBMCs or a T cell subset sorted from them (not recorded which). All receptors come from an adult woman who had mild COVID-19 (a few samples of this study predate the infection). Cell type and time point are not known.

The chain links TRBV12-3 or TRBV12-4 to TRBJ2-2; D might be TRBD2 (5 bases). This CDR3 is built from 15 residues. The V end was cut by 5 bases, the J end by 4 bases, with 14 bases between. The CDR3 spells CASSLRGRSTGELFF. The CDR3 bases are TGTGCCAGCAGTCTCCGAGGGCGGAGCACCGGGGAGCTGTTTTTT.

This chain uses TRBV7-2 with TRBJ1-1; 9 positions agree with TRBD1. V dropped 8 bases and J dropped 11; count of bases not matched to a gene: 18. The germline gives CDR1 SGHTA, CDR2 FQGNSA. This CDR3 region has 15 residues. The CDR3 here is CASRKPGQGPPGAFF. DNA of the CDR3: TGTGCCAGCCGAAAACCGGGACAGGGACCTCCCGGGGCTTTCTTT. Supplemented by reference TRBV7-2 and TRBJ1-1, the full variable domain reads GAGVSQSPSNKVTEKGKDVELRCDPISGHTALYWYRQSLGQGLEFLIYFQGNSAPDKSGLPSDRFSAERTGGSVSTLTIQRTQQEDSAVYLCASRKPGQGPPGAFFGQGTRLTVV.

This clonotype was recorded many times. The V and J genes are TRBV7-9 and TRBJ2-3; 8 nucleotides match TRBD2. In germline, CDR1 is SEHNR, CDR2 FQNEAQ (reference sequence). Trimming took 2 bases from V and 4 from J; bases not matched to a gene: 5. The CDR3 has 15 amino acids. This CDR3 is CASSLFRSGADTQYF. The DNA of the CDR3 is TGTGCCAGCAGCTTATTTCGTAGCGGGGCAGATACGCAGTATTTT.

The chain recombines TRBV6-2 or TRBV6-3 with TRBJ2-7; 8 nucleotides align to TRBD2. V shed 6 bases and J 2 bases; nucleotides not matched to a gene: 15. Germline V gives CDR1 MNHEY, CDR2 SVGEGT. The CDR3 spans 17 residues. CDR3 region: CASSSFRGGLKAYEQYF. In DNA form, the CDR3 reads TGTGCCAGCAGCTCGTTTCGCGGGGGGCTTAAGGCCTACGAGCAGTACTTC.

This clonotype came up a few times. The V gene is TRBV4-1, the J gene TRBJ2-7; D possibly uses TRBD1 or TRBD2 (5 bases each). This CDR3 has 16 amino acids. Trimming took 4 bases from V and 0 from J, leaving 16 bases between them. CDR1 and CDR2 (germline): MGHRA, YSYEKL. Written as DNA, the CDR3 is TGCGCCAGCAGCCCTCCCGGGACGGCTAGCTCCTACGAGCAGTACTTC. Protein: CASSPPGTASSYEQYF.

Ten or more counts support this clonotype. V and J are TRBV4-3 and TRBJ2-6; no clear D gene. In germline, CDR1 is LGHNA, CDR2 YSLEER. V lost 0 bases, J lost 1 base, and 7 bases lay in between. The CDR3 spans 16 residues. The CDR3 coding sequence is TGCGCCAGCAGCCAAGATCACACATCTGGGGCCAACGTCCTGACTTTC. Encoded protein: CASSQDHTSGANVLTF.

To note about this clonotype: Compared with germline, one end of the junction differs, possibly owing to a read error. The J gene is TRBJ2-5, the V gene TRBV7-7; TRBD2 matches at 8 bases. This CDR3 region has 16 residues. Germline CDR1 is SSHAT and CDR2 is FNYEAQ (reference sequence). The CDR3 loop reads CASSLAAGLEWETQYF. The CDR3 coding sequence is TGTGCTAGCAGCTTAGCGGCGGGACTAGAGTGGGAGACCCAGTACTTC.

This clonotype was seen a handful of times. This rearrangement joins TRBV6-5 to TRBJ2-7; a weak D match, TRBD1 (6 bases). From germline, CDR1 is MNHEY and CDR2 SVGAGI. This CDR3 contains 16 residues. V lost 2 bases and J lost 3, with 17 bases in between. The CDR3 region has the DNA TGTGCCAGCAGTTACAGCGACAGGCCGACGTACTACGAGCAGTACTTC. As protein: CASSYSDRPTYYEQYF.

The chain has TRBV4-3 and TRBJ2-7; 11 bases line up with TRBD2. In germline, CDR1 is LGHNA, CDR2 YSLEER. V lost 4 bases and J lost 1; bases outside the gene matches: 9. The CDR3 has 17 amino acids. The CDR3 region has the DNA TGCGCCAGCAGCCTATCTCGTGGACTAGCGGGTTCCTACGAGCAGTACTTC. It specifies CASSLSRGLAGSYEQYF.

This clonotype has just a few counts. The rearrangement links TRBV5-1 to TRBJ2-5; D call uncertain. The CDR3 runs to 15 residues. The V end lost 1 base, the J end lost 5 bases, and 15 bases lay between the germline ends. Germline CDR1 is SGHRS and CDR2 is YFSETQ. The CDR3 DNA sequence: TGCGCCAGCAGCTTGAACATGGGAACGAGGGAGACCCAGTACTTC. It specifies CASSLNMGTRETQYF.

This clonotype was seen repeatedly, ten times or more. The chain carries TRBV7-3 and TRBJ2-1, with D tentatively TRBD1 (5 bases). In germline, CDR1 is SGHTA, CDR2 FQGTGA. V lost 5 bases and J 0 bases, leaving 14 bases between the germline ends. This CDR3 is 16 amino acids long. The CDR3 loop reads CASSKSQGSSYNEQFF. CDR3 DNA: TGTGCCAGCAGCAAATCCCAGGGTAGCTCCTACAATGAGCAGTTCTTC.

This clonotype was seen only a few times. The chain has TRBV6-5 and TRBJ2-2, with D possibly being TRBD2 (6 bases). The CDR3 sequence is 13 residues long. From germline, CDR1 is MNHEY and CDR2 SVGAGI. V lost 6 bases and J 3 bases, leaving 8 bases between the germline ends. CDR3 nucleotide sequence: TGTGCCAGCAGCCGGGAGTACACCGGGGAGCTGTTTTTT. It yields the protein CASSREYTGELFF.

The rearrangement uses TRBV4-1 and TRBJ2-7, with 8 bases that match TRBD2. The ends lost 1 base at V and 2 bases at J; junction bases unmatched: 7. CDR3 length equals 16 residues. CDR1 and CDR2 from the germline V gene are MGHRA and YSYEKL. In nucleotides, the CDR3 is TGCGCCAGCAGCCAAGCTGGGTCAGCGGGGGCCTACGAGCAGTACTTC. It yields the protein CASSQAGSAGAYEQYF.

The rearrangement links TRBV4-2 to TRBJ2-1, with 7 positions matching TRBD2. The CDR3 totals 15 residues. Per the germline V gene, CDR1 is LGHNA and CDR2 is YNFKEQ. The J segment lost 3 bases and the V segment lost 4 bases, leaving 6 bases of the junction unmatched. The CDR3 protein is CASSPLAADYNEQFF. DNA for the CDR3: TGTGCCAGCAGCCCCCTAGCGGCTGACTACAATGAGCAGTTCTTC.

This clonotype was detected many times. The rearrangement joins TRBV12-3 or TRBV12-4 to TRBJ2-2, with 7 bases aligning to TRBD1. The CDR3 loop spans 14 amino acids. V lost 8 bases, J lost 3 bases, and 6 bases stayed unmatched. This chain's CDR3 is CASGDSGHTGELFF. The CDR3 DNA is TGTGCCAGCGGGGACAGCGGTCACACCGGGGAGCTGTTTTTT.

This sequence joins TRBV7-8 and TRBJ1-4, with 10 nucleotides matching TRBD1. V shed 0 bases, J shed 3 bases, and the junction held 7 bases outside the gene matches. This CDR3 region has 18 residues. The V gene's germline CDR1 is SGHVS and CDR2 FQNEAQ. The CDR3 loop reads CASSLARGQGSANEKLFF. In DNA form, the CDR3 reads TGTGCCAGCAGCTTAGCCAGGGGACAGGGGTCAGCTAATGAAAAACTGTTTTTT. The full variable domain, with the rest looked up from reference TRBV7-8 and TRBJ1-4, is GAGVSQSPRYKVAKRGQDVALRCDPISGHVSLFWYQQALGQGPEFLTYFQNEAQLDKSGLPSDRFFAERPEGSVSTLKIQRTQQEDSAVYLCASSLARGQGSANEKLFFGSGTQLSVL.

This clonotype was counted only a few times. The chain couples TRBV24-1 to TRBJ1-1; a possible D gene is TRBD1 (5 bases). The CDR3 is 13 residues long. CDR1 is KGHDR and CDR2 is SFDVKD in the germline V gene. V gave up 2 bases and J gave up 5 bases, with 8 bases separating them. In nucleotides, the CDR3 is TGTGCCACCAGTGATTCAGGGTTTACTGAAGCTTTCTTT. Amino acids: CATSDSGFTEAFF.

The gene calls are TRBV2 and TRBJ1-1, with no clear D. From germline, CDR1 is SNHLY and CDR2 FYNNEI. Between the trimmed V and J ends, which lost 4 bases and 6 bases, there was a span of 12 bases. This CDR3 contains 13 residues. This CDR3 is CASSGSQRAEAFF. Here the CDR3 DNA reads TGTGCCAGCAGTGGCTCTCAGCGCGCTGAAGCTTTCTTT.

This clonotype was seen more than once but under ten times. The V call is TRBV24-1, the J call TRBJ2-6, with TRBD1 matching 10 bases. V shed 3 bases, J shed 1 base, and the junction held 11 bases outside the gene matches. Germline V gene data show CDR1 as KGHDR and CDR2 as SFDVKD. The CDR3 is made up of 20 amino acids. The chain's CDR3 is CATSDQDRGRSRSGANVLTF. The CDR3 bases are TGTGCCACCAGTGATCAAGACAGGGGGCGTTCTAGGTCTGGGGCCAACGTCCTGACTTTC.

Only a few counts were recorded for this clonotype. At one of its ends the junction is not consistent with the germline gene, which may arise from a read error. The chain couples TRBV28 to TRBJ2-3; D is perhaps TRBD1 (6 bases). Germline loops: CDR1 MDHEN, CDR2 SYDVKM. The CDR3 covers 9 residues. The CDR3 DNA is TGTGCCACCGGACAGAGGGAACATTTT. Translated, it gives CATGQREHF.

The J gene is TRBJ2-1, the V gene TRBV4-3; a possible D gene is TRBD2 (5 bases). Germline V lookup: CDR1 LGHNA, CDR2 YSLEER. CDR3 length: 17 amino acids. The germline V and J ends were trimmed by 1 base and 3 bases, with 16 bases remaining between them. The CDR3 coding sequence is TGCGCCAGCAGCCAAGTCTCGGCGCGGGCGGTCTACAATGAGCAGTTCTTC. Its protein product is CASSQVSARAVYNEQFF.

Comment on this clonotype: One end of the junction does not line up with germline, which may come from a read error. V is TRBV12-3 or TRBV12-4 and J is TRBJ2-7, with D perhaps matching TRBD1 or TRBD2 (5 bases each). CDR3 length equals 12 residues. This CDR3 is CASSLPFGDQDF. The CDR3 coding sequence is TGTGCCAGCAGTTTGCCCTTTGGGGACCAGGACTTC.

This clonotype has a count of ten or more. The V call is TRBV5-6, the J call TRBJ2-1, with 10 bases lining up with TRBD1. The CDR3 has 16 amino acids. V was clipped by 4 bases and J by 4 bases; unmatched bases: 8. The germline V gene has CDR1 SGHDT and CDR2 YYEEEE. For the CDR3, the DNA is TGTGCCAGCAGCCACCAGACAGGGGGCTTGTACAATGAGCAGTTCTTC. The encoded protein is CASSHQTGGLYNEQFF.

The genes are TRBV18 and TRBJ2-7; the D gene could be TRBD1 or TRBD2 (5 bases each). The CDR3 length is 16 residues. CDR1 is KGHSH and CDR2 is LQKENI in the germline V gene. The germline V and J ends were trimmed by 3 bases and 6 bases, with 21 bases remaining between them. CDR3 sequence: CASSPGQGRRTAEQYF. CDR3 nucleotides: TGTGCCAGCTCACCCGGGCAGGGACGGCGGACGGCCGAGCAGTACTTC. Together with reference TRBV18 and TRBJ2-7, the CDR3 gives the full variable domain: NAGVMQNPRHLVRRRGQEARLRCSPMKGHSHVYWYRQLPEEGLKFMVYLQKENIIDESGMPKERFSAEFPKEGPSILRIQQVVRGDSAAYFCASSPGQGRRTAEQYFGPGTRLTVT.

This clonotype was seen more than once but under ten times. The chain employs TRBV7-9 and TRBJ2-1; a weak D match, TRBD2 (7 bases). The germline V gene encodes CDR1 SEHNR and CDR2 FQNEAQ (reference sequence). The CDR3 contains 16 residues. Trimming removed 1 base from V and 7 bases from J, with 17 bases in between. This CDR3 is CASSLGGGGPSNEQFF. CDR3 bases: TGTGCCAGCAGCTTAGGAGGCGGGGGCCCTTCGAATGAGCAGTTCTTC.

In its sample, this clonotype was seen a few times. The CDR3: CATSDPGYNEQFF. In DNA form, the CDR3 reads TGTGCCACCAGTGACCCGGGGTACAATGAGCAGTTCTTC. The chain joins TRBV24-1 to TRBJ2-1, with D perhaps matching TRBD2 (5 bases). Trimming took 4 bases from V and 4 from J, leaving 7 bases between them. The CDR3 contains 13 residues. Germline V gives CDR1 KGHDR, CDR2 SFDVKD.

This chain links TRBV5-1 with TRBJ2-1; 8 bases match TRBD2. The trim removed 2 bases at V and 0 bases at J, leaving 1 base unmatched. Germline CDR1 and CDR2: SGHRS and YFSETQ. The CDR3 is 15 residues long. Here the CDR3 DNA reads TGCGCCAGCAGCTTTCTAGCGGGCTCCTACAATGAGCAGTTCTTC. Translating gives CASSFLAGSYNEQFF. Complete variable domain (other parts from reference TRBV5-1 and TRBJ2-1): KAGVTQTPRYLIKTRGQQVTLSCSPISGHRSVSWYQQTPGQGLQFLFEYFSETQRNKGNFPGRFSGRQFSNSRSEMNVSTLELGDSALYLCASSFLAGSYNEQFFGPGTRLTVL.

The V and J genes are TRBV15 and TRBJ2-7; possibly TRBD2 for D (6 bases). The germline gives CDR1 LNHNV, CDR2 YYDKDF (reference sequence). Deletions cut 0 bases from V and 3 bases from J, with 9 bases between. This CDR3 is 14 amino acids long. The CDR3: CATSRDVGGYEQYF. DNA for the CDR3: TGTGCCACCAGCAGAGACGTGGGGGGCTACGAGCAGTACTTC.